The 9 T cell receptor beta chains in this list originate from one sample, sequenced in a study of identical twins. TCRdb fed the 5' RACE reads into MiXCR, producing one record per CDR3 protein. The table lists 540,000 or so distinct CDR3 sequences, 20% to 25% of them singletons. This sample also belongs to another study, concerning yellow fever vaccine responses in identical twins.

Input material: CD4+ T cells sorted from blood. Every receptor here comes from a woman aged 18 to 35 in good health.

The chain employs TRBV29-1 and TRBJ1-3; D is perhaps TRBD1 (5 bases). Germline values: CDR1 SQVTM, CDR2 ANQGSEA. CDR3 length: 14 amino acids. V lost 3 bases, J lost 3 bases, and 12 bases lay in between. The CDR3 here is CSVDRGEGGNTIYF. The CDR3 DNA reads as TGCAGCGTTGATAGGGGCGAAGGTGGAAACACCATATATTTT.

The chain's CDR3 is CASSLIREGSYEQYF. The CDR3 nucleotides read TGTGCCAGCAGTTTGATTCGGGAGGGATCCTACGAGCAGTACTTC. The chain joins TRBV27 to TRBJ2-7, with TRBD2 matching over 8 bases. There are 15 residues in the CDR3. Per the germline V gene, CDR1 is MNHEY and CDR2 is SMNVEV (reference sequence). Trimming cost V 3 bases and J 1 base; bases outside gene matches: 5.

The chain recombines TRBV21-1 with TRBJ2-1; TRBD1, the table's D call, lacks a check against the DNA. TRBV21-1 is annotated as a pseudogene. This CDR3 comprises 16 residues. CDR3 protein: CASSKVLGAFWNEQFF. Here the CDR3 DNA reads TGTGCCAGCAGCAAGGTACTGGGGGCCTTCTGGAATGAGCAGTTCTTC.

This clonotype was observed a handful of times. The rearrangement links TRBV20-1 to TRBJ2-2; 9 positions agree with TRBD2. This CDR3 is built from 16 residues. From germline, CDR1 is DFQATT and CDR2 SNEGSKA (reference sequence). J lost 3 bases, V lost 0 bases, and 5 bases had no gene match. The CDR3 spells CSARDRSSGDTGELFF. In DNA form, the CDR3 reads TGCAGTGCTAGAGATCGATCTAGCGGGGACACCGGGGAGCTGTTTTTT.

The rearrangement uses TRBV7-9 and TRBJ2-1, with TRBD2 matching 13 bases. V shed 4 bases, J shed 4 bases, and the junction held 4 bases outside the gene matches. The germline V gene encodes CDR1 SEHNR and CDR2 FQNEAQ (reference sequence). This CDR3 contains 16 residues. Here the CDR3 reads CASSSLTSGRYNEQFF. In DNA form, the CDR3 reads TGTGCCAGCAGCTCCCTGACTAGCGGGAGGTACAATGAGCAGTTCTTC.

The chain links TRBV4-1 to TRBJ2-5, with D possibly matching TRBD2 (6 bases). With 2 bases removed from V and 5 bases from J, the gap between germline ends came to 12 bases. This CDR3 spans 14 amino acids. In germline, CDR1 is MGHRA, CDR2 YSYEKL. Here the CDR3 reads CASSQTSYSETQYF. The CDR3 DNA is TGCGCCAGCAGCCAAACTAGCTACTCGGAGACCCAGTACTTC.

The chain uses TRBV7-9 and TRBJ2-7; D may be TRBD1 (6 bases). CDR1 is SEHNR and CDR2 is FQNEAQ in the germline V gene (reference sequence). V lost 1 base and J 6 bases, leaving 19 bases between the germline ends. The CDR3 covers 16 residues. The CDR3 DNA sequence: TGTGCCAGCAGCTTAGGAAGTGCAGGCGGCAGGGGCGAGCAGTACGTC. Protein: CASSLGSAGGRGEQYV.

This clonotype has a handful of counts. V gene TRBV5-1 combines with J gene TRBJ2-1; 7 bases match TRBD2. The ends lost 0 bases at V and 10 bases at J; junction bases unmatched: 7. CDR1 SGHRS and CDR2 YFSETQ come from the germline V gene. The CDR3 contains 14 residues. The CDR3 nucleotides are TGCGCCAGCAGCTTGGGGCGGGAGTTGGAGGAGCAGTTCTTC. It codes for CASSLGRELEEQFF. The full variable domain, completed using reference TRBV5-1 and TRBJ2-1, is KAGVTQTPRYLIKTRGQQVTLSCSPISGHRSVSWYQQTPGQGLQFLFEYFSETQRNKGNFPGRFSGRQFSNSRSEMNVSTLELGDSALYLCASSLGRELEEQFFGPGTRLTVL.

This clonotype was observed a handful of times. The rearrangement joins TRBV12-3 or TRBV12-4 to TRBJ2-2; 7 bases are shared with TRBD1. The CDR3 spans 14 residues. Trimming at V came to 5 bases and at J to 7 bases, leaving 7 bases not matched to a gene. The CDR3 is CASSPQQGIGELFF. The CDR3 DNA reads TGTGCCAGCAGTCCGCAACAGGGGATCGGGGAGCTGTTTTTT.